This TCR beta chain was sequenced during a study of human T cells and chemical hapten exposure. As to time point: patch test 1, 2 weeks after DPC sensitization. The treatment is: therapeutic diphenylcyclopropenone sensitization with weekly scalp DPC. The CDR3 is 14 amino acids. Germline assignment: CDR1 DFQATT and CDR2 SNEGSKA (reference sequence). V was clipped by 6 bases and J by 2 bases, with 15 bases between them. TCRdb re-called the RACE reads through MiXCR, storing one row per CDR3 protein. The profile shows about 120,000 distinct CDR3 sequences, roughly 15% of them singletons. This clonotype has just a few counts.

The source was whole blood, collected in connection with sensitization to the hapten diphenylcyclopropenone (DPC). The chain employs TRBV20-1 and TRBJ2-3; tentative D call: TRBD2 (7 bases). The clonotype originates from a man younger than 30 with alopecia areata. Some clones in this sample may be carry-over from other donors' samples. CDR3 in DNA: TGCAGTGCGCGTAGGGGGGGCTTCACAGATACGCAGTATTTT. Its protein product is CSARRGGFTDTQYF.